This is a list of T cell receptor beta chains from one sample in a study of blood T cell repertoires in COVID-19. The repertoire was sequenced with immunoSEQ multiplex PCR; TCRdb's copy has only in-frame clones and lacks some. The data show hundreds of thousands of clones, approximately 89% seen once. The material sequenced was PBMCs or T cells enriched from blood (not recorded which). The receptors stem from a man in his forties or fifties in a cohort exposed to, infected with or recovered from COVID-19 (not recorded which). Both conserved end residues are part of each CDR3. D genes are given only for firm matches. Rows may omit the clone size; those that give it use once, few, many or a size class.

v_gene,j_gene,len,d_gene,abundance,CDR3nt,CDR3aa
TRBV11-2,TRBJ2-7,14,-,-,TGTGCCAGCAGCCCACTCGGGAGCAGCAACGAGCAGTACTTC,CASSPLGSSNEQYF
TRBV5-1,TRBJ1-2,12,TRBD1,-,TGCGCCAGCAGCAGACAGGGGGTCGGCTACACCTTC,CASSRQGVGYTF
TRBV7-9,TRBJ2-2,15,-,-,TGTGCCAGCAGGGCGAACAGGGTAGCATCCGGGGAGCTGTTTTTT,CASRANRVASGELFF
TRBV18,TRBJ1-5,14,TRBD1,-,TGTGCCAGCTCACCATCAGGGGGTGGACAGCCCCAGCATTTT,CASSPSGGGQPQHF
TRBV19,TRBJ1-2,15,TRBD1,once,TGTGCCAGTAGTAGATGGACAGGAGACCACTATGGCTACACCTTC,CASSRWTGDHYGYTF
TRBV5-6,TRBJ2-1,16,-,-,TGTGCCAGCAGCTTGGACGTGGGGGGCTCCTACAATGAGCAGTTCTTC,CASSLDVGGSYNEQFF
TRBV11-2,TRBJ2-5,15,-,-,TGTGCCAGCAGCCAGCGCGCACCCCAACAAGAGACCCAGTACTTC,CASSQRAPQQETQYF
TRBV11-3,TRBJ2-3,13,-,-,TGTGCCAGCAGCCCGGCGGGGACAGATACGCAGTATTTT,CASSPAGTDTQYF
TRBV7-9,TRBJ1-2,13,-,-,TGTGCCAGCAGCCCACCCGCAGACTATGGCTACACCTTC,CASSPPADYGYTF
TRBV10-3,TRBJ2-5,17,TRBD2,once,TGTGCCATCAGTGAGGAGTTAGCGGGAGAGTACCAAGAGACCCAGTACTTC,CAISEELAGEYQETQYF
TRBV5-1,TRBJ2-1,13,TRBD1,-,TGCGCCAGCAGCGCTACAGGGGGCGGTGAGCAGTTCTTC,CASSATGGGEQFF
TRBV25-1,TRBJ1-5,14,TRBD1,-,TGTGCCAGCAGTGACCGACAGGGGAATCAGCCCCAGCATTTT,CASSDRQGNQPQHF
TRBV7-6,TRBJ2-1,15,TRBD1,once,TGTGCCAGCAGCCCAACAGGGGGTGTCTACAATGAGCAGTTCTTC,CASSPTGGVYNEQFF
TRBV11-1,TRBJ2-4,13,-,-,TGTGCCAGCAGCAACAACGGGAAAAACATTCAGTACTTC,CASSNNGKNIQYF
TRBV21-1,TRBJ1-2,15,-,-,TGTGCCAGCAGCAAAGAACCAGGGGAGTGGTATGGCTACACCTTC,CASSKEPGEWYGYTF
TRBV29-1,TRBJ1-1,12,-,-,TGCAGCGTTGGGCCGGGGAACACTGAAGCTTTCTTT,CSVGPGNTEAFF
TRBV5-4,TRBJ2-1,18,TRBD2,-,TGTGCCAGCAGCCCCACGTTAGCGGGAGCGGACTCCTACAATGAGCAGTTCTTC,CASSPTLAGADSYNEQFF
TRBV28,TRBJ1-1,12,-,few,TGTGCCAGCAGTTTAGGAGACACTGAAGCTTTCTTT,CASSLGDTEAFF
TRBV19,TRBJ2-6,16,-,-,TGTGCCAGCGCTTCCGGGACAACCTCTGGGGCCAACGTCCTGACTTTC,CASASGTTSGANVLTF
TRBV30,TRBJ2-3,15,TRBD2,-,TGTGCCTGGAGTCCCACTAGCGGTCGCACAGATACGCAGTATTTT,CAWSPTSGRTDTQYF
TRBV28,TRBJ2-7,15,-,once,TGTGCCAGCAGCTACCCCCGGGACATAAACTACGAGCAGTACTTC,CASSYPRDINYEQYF
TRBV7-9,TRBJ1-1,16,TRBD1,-,TGTGCCAGCAGCTACAGGGGTCGGGGAAGGAACACTGAAGCTTTCTTT,CASSYRGRGRNTEAFF
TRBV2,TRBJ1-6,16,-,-,TGTGCCAGCAGTAGCAGGGGTTTTGGCAAGAATTCACCCCTCCACTTT,CASSSRGFGKNSPLHF
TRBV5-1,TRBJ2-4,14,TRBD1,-,TGCGCCAGCAGCGCCGGGACAGGGGGTTACATTCAGTACTTC,CASSAGTGGYIQYF
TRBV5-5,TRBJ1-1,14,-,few,TGTGCCAGCAGCTTGTCTGCGGGGGTCACTGAAGCTTTCTTT,CASSLSAGVTEAFF
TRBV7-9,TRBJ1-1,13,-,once,TGTGCCAGCAGCGCGTCAGGGGCGACTGAAGCTTTCTTT,CASSASGATEAFF
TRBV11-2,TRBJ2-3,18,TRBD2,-,TGTGCCAGCAGCTTTTGGGCTAGCGGGAGGGCCGTCCCAGATACGCAGTATTTT,CASSFWASGRAVPDTQYF